A selection of T cell receptor beta chains follows, all from one sample in a study of blood T cell repertoires in COVID-19. TCRdb's copy holds only in-frame clones and misses some; the assay was immunoSEQ multiplex PCR. The table includes about 280,000 clones, around nine tenths detected once. The specimen was peripheral blood. Every receptor here comes from a man aged 35 to 55 with active or convalescent COVID-19. Both conserved end residues are part of each CDR3.

V | CDR3
TRBV6-1 | CASREGGAGVQQETQYF
TRBV10-1 | CASREQLSGGSDTQYF
TRBV6-5 | CASGRGMIMDTEAFF
TRBV14 | CASSQARGGVSRGYGYTF
TRBV28 | CASSPYWVAGRHGGNIQYF
TRBV11-2 | CASSSDRGKQETQYF
TRBV6-5 | CASSYSTGQETQYF
TRBV11-3 | CASSTDRERHIQYF
TRBV24-1 | CATSDARQGSNQPQHF
TRBV5-4 | CATGGGSQETQYF